The 18 T cell receptor beta chains reported below all come from one sample, sequenced in a study of cytomegalovirus exposure and HLA in healthy donors. PCR employed 60 Vbeta and 13 Jbeta primers. The repertoire was sequenced with immunoSEQ multiplex PCR; TCRdb's copy has only in-frame clones and lacks some. The sample lists fewer than 120,000 clones; roughly 86% were seen once. The sequencing input was PBMCs. These receptors originate from a middle-aged man in good health and CMV-seronegative.

The chain has TRBV5-1 and TRBJ2-1, with 11 nucleotides matching TRBD2. The CDR3 covers 16 residues. The germline V gene encodes CDR1 SGHRS and CDR2 YFSETQ. The junction had 8 bases not matched to a gene; V was cut back by 1 base and J by 8 bases. The DNA of the CDR3 is TGCGCCAGCAGCTTGTATACTAGCGGGGGAGGGGATGAGCAGTTCTTC. Translating gives CASSLYTSGGGDEQFF.

The chain employs TRBV6-4 and TRBJ1-1; D ambiguous. The CDR3 is made up of 16 amino acids. Trimming shortened V by 0 bases and J by 3 bases, and 14 bases separated the two germline ends. CDR1 is MRHNA, CDR2 SNTAGT, per germline. The CDR3 spells CASSDSYLGSHTEAFF. The CDR3 DNA reads as TGTGCCAGCAGTGACTCTTACCTGGGCAGCCACACTGAAGCTTTCTTT.

The chain has TRBV2 and TRBJ1-2; TRBD1 might be the D (6 bases). Trimming took 2 bases from V and 7 from J, leaving 17 bases between them. Germline V CDR1 and CDR2: SNHLY, FYNNEI. The CDR3 is 15 residues long. This chain's CDR3 is CASSELAGGQGGYTF. CDR3 nucleotides: TGTGCCAGCAGTGAATTAGCGGGGGGGCAGGGTGGCTACACCTTC.

The V call is TRBV7-8, the J call TRBJ1-1, with TRBD1 as a possible D gene (5 bases). Germline loops: CDR1 SGHVS, CDR2 FQNEAQ. The CDR3 covers 13 residues. V was pared by 0 bases and J by 6 bases, with 8 bases between. The CDR3: CASSLAGTAEAFF. As DNA, the CDR3 is TGTGCCAGCAGCTTAGCCGGGACTGCTGAAGCTTTCTTT.

The V and J genes are TRBV28 and TRBJ1-5, with D possibly matching TRBD1 (5 bases). The CDR3 loop spans 15 amino acids. V dropped 7 bases and J dropped 3 bases, with 16 bases sitting between them. From germline, CDR1 is MDHEN and CDR2 SYDVKM. The CDR3 sequence: CASTSTARVNQPQHF. The CDR3 bases are TGTGCCAGCACTTCGACGGCCAGGGTCAATCAGCCCCAGCATTTT.

The rearrangement uses TRBV28 and TRBJ2-7; D perhaps matches TRBD2 (6 bases). Trimming removed 2 bases from V and 0 bases from J, with 17 bases in between. The length of the CDR3 is 17 residues. The V gene's germline CDR1 is MDHEN and CDR2 SYDVKM. The CDR3 DNA reads as TGTGCCAGCAGTTTACTTGGGGACTTTACGAGCTCCTACGAGCAGTACTTC. It is translated as CASSLLGDFTSSYEQYF.

V is TRBV9 and J is TRBJ2-5, with 8 positions matching TRBD2. Germline CDR1 SGDLS, CDR2 YYNGEE. J gave up 5 bases and V 1 base, and 10 bases lay outside the gene matches. CDR3 length: 16 amino acids. In DNA, the CDR3 is TGTGCCAGCAGCGTAAGCCAGGCGGGGGGCCAGGAGACCCAGTACTTC. It encodes CASSVSQAGGQETQYF. The full variable domain, rest sourced from reference TRBV9 and TRBJ2-5, is DSGVTQTPKHLITATGQRVTLRCSPRSGDLSVYWYQQSLDQGLQFLIQYYNGEERAKGNILERFSAQQFPDLHSELNLSSLELGDSALYFCASSVSQAGGQETQYFGPGTRLLVL.

This chain uses TRBV29-1 with TRBJ2-3; D not certain. Germline V gene data show CDR1 as SQVTM and CDR2 as ANQGSEA. V was cut by 4 bases and J by 3 bases, with 5 bases left in between. The CDR3 contains 11 residues. The CDR3 DNA reads TGCAGCGTTGGTAGTACAGATACGCAGTATTTT. Translation: CSVGSTDTQYF.

This chain connects TRBV7-2 to TRBJ1-1; D not resolved. This CDR3 region has 13 residues. V dropped 1 base and J dropped 4 bases, with 7 bases sitting between them. Per the germline V gene, CDR1 is SGHTA and CDR2 is FQGNSA. DNA for the CDR3: TGTGCCAGCAGCTTAGACAGTATCACTGAAGCTTTCTTT. Residues: CASSLDSITEAFF.

The V and J genes are TRBV6-5 and TRBJ2-1; 10 bases agree with TRBD1. V was pared by 4 bases and J by 9 bases, with 6 bases of the junction left unmatched. The germline CDR1 and CDR2 sequences are MNHEY and SVGAGI. The CDR3 runs to 14 residues. CDR3 residues: CASSFPGQGSEQFF. CDR3 bases: TGTGCCAGCAGTTTTCCGGGACAGGGGTCTGAGCAGTTCTTC.

The rearrangement uses TRBV7-3 and TRBJ1-1, with unresolved D. V was shortened by 2 bases and J by 0 bases, with 4 bases between the two germline ends. The CDR3 runs to 13 residues. Germline V gives CDR1 SGHTA, CDR2 FQGTGA. The CDR3 DNA sequence: TGTGCCAGCAGCTTAGGCATGAACACTGAAGCTTTCTTT. It translates to CASSLGMNTEAFF.

The chain employs TRBV2 and TRBJ2-1; perhaps TRBD1 as D (7 bases). CDR3 length equals 14 residues. Germline-derived CDR1 and CDR2 are SNHLY and FYNNEI. Trimming took off 7 bases at V and 4 bases at J, with 14 bases between the two ends. CDR3 amino acids: CASKEGQQYNEQFF. The DNA for the CDR3 is TGTGCCAGCAAGGAGGGACAGCAATACAATGAGCAGTTCTTC. Combining the CDR3 with reference TRBV2 and TRBJ2-1 gives the whole variable domain EPEVTQTPSHQVTQMGQEVILRCVPISNHLYFYWYRQILGQKVEFLVSFYNNEISEKSEIFDDQFSVERPDGSNFTLKIRSTKLEDSAMYFCASKEGQQYNEQFFGPGTRLTVL.

This clone was seen only a few times. V gene TRBV6-1 combines with J gene TRBJ1-5; D may be TRBD1 (6 bases). V shed 4 bases and J shed 4 bases, with 8 bases lying between them. This CDR3 spans 13 amino acids. Germline V gene sequence: CDR1 MNHNS, CDR2 SASEGT. This chain's CDR3 is CASSVQGNQPQHF. The DNA for the CDR3 is TGTGCCAGCAGTGTACAGGGAAATCAGCCCCAGCATTTT.

A single count supports this clone. The V call is TRBV7-3, the J call TRBJ2-2; 10 nucleotides line up with TRBD2. V was clipped by 5 bases and J by 0 bases; unmatched bases: 6. CDR1 is SGHTA, CDR2 FQGTGA, per germline. The CDR3 contains 17 residues. CDR3 region: CASSPHSGGTNTGELFF. The CDR3 bases are TGTGCCAGCAGCCCACATAGCGGGGGGACGAACACCGGGGAGCTGTTTTTT.

The genes are TRBV18 and TRBJ2-1; a possible D gene is TRBD2 (6 bases). The length of the CDR3 is 19 residues. From germline, CDR1 is KGHSH and CDR2 LQKENI. The V end was cut by 2 bases, the J end by 7 bases, with 27 bases between. CDR3 protein: CASSPISPARRLRGNEQFF. The CDR3 nucleotides read TGTGCCAGCTCACCAATCTCCCCGGCGCGAAGGCTACGGGGGAATGAGCAGTTCTTC.

CDR3 sequence (DNA): TGTGCCAGCTCCAAAGGACAGGGGAATCAGCCCCAGCATTTT. Translation: CASSKGQGNQPQHF. The rearrangement links TRBV7-2 to TRBJ1-5, with 9 bases fitting TRBD1. Germline CDR1 is SGHTA and CDR2 is FQGNSA. V shed 8 bases and J 4 bases; nucleotides not matched to a gene: 6. CDR3 length: 14 amino acids.

The rearrangement joins TRBV5-1 to TRBJ1-4; 8 nucleotides line up with TRBD1. Germline CDR1 is SGHRS and CDR2 is YFSETQ. V was clipped by 4 bases and J by 0 bases; unmatched bases: 5. This CDR3 has 16 residues. The CDR3 DNA reads TGCGCCAGCAGCGCCCACAGGGGGGCAACTAATGAAAAACTGTTTTTT. It encodes CASSAHRGATNEKLFF.

This chain uses TRBV19 with TRBJ1-5; 9 bases are a match to TRBD1. Germline assignment: CDR1 LNHDA and CDR2 SQIVND (reference sequence). The CDR3 spans 15 residues. V shed 6 bases, J shed 5 bases, and the junction held 8 bases outside the gene matches. The DNA for the CDR3 is TGTGCCAGTAGAGACGGGACAGGGTCTGATCAGCCCCAGCATTTT. This sequence encodes CASRDGTGSDQPQHF.